This T cell receptor beta chain was sequenced in a study of beta chain features in type 1 diabetes. General study results and limits: The study notes PCR might favor shorter templates equally in patients and controls.

One heparinised blood draw averaging approximately 0.11 L was given by each donor. CD4+ cells of the naive, central memory, regulatory and stem cell-like memory types were sorted via CD45RO/CCR7/CD25/CD127/CD95/CD27. Comment on this clone: Its antigen is as yet unknown.

Investigators reverse transcribed all isolated RNA, so they sequenced expressed TCRB transcripts. Profiling relied on immunoSEQ multiplex PCR, and the TCRdb table lists in-frame clones only, not all of them. Of roughly 300,000 clones in the sample, 7% to 9% were seen once. The CDR3 sequence is 14 residues long. V lost 6 bases, J lost 0 bases, and 9 bases lay in between. Germline CDR1 reads SNHLY; CDR2 reads FYNNEI. The rearrangement links TRBV2 to TRBJ2-4; D may be TRBD1 (6 bases). The sample was central memory CD4+ T cells from blood. The receptor's source is a woman aged 18-35 years in good health. The CDR3 DNA sequence: TGTGCCAGCAGGGACAGACTAGCCAAAAACATTCAGTACTTC. As protein: CASRDRLAKNIQYF.